This T cell receptor (beta chain) was sequenced during a study of T cell changes during pregnancy in multiple sclerosis. Profiling relied on immunoSEQ multiplex PCR, and the TCRdb table lists in-frame clones only, not all of them. The table has roughly 99,000 clones, under 95% seen once; the top ten hold around 0.8%. V was cut by 5 bases and J by 0 bases, with 14 bases left in between. The CDR3 length is 17 residues. The germline V gene encodes CDR1 SGHTA and CDR2 FQGNSA. The sequenced sample was peripheral blood, obtained in the third trimester of pregnancy. The TCR originated in a female donor in good health, enrolled as a control in a pregnancy study. The V gene is TRBV7-2, the J gene TRBJ2-6; possibly TRBD1 for D (5 bases). CDR3 amino acids: CASSRDRATSGANVLTF. CDR3 DNA sequence: TGTGCCAGCAGCCGAGACAGAGCTACCTCTGGGGCCAACGTCCTGACTTTC.